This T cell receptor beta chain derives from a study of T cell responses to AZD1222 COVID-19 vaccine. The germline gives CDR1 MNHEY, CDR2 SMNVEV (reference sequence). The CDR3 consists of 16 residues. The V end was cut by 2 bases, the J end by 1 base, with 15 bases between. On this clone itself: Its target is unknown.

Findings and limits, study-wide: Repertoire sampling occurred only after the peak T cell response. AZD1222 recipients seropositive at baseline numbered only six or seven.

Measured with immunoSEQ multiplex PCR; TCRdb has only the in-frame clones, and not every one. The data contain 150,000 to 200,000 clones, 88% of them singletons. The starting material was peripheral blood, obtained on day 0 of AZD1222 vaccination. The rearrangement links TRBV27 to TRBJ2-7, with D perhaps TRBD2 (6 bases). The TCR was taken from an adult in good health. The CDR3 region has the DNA TGTGCCAGCAGTTTAAGTTCGGGAGAGGCATCCTACGAGCAGTACTTC. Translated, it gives CASSLSSGEASYEQYF.